This T cell receptor beta chain stems from a study of blood T cell repertoires in COVID-19. The germline gives CDR1 SGHDT, CDR2 YYEEEE. V gave up 0 bases and J gave up 4 bases; unmatched junction bases: 13. The CDR3 extends over 18 amino acids. This clone has just one count. TCRdb's table, derived via immunoSEQ multiplex PCR, lists solely in-frame clones and lacks some. This table holds roughly 150,000 clones, 80% to 90% found once. Sequenced: peripheral blood. This TCR was sampled from a woman aged 50 to 60 with acute or convalescent COVID-19. The rearrangement uses TRBV5-6 and TRBJ1-2, with 9 positions matching TRBD1. The CDR3 DNA reads as TGTGCCAGCAGCTTGGGAGGGACAGGGCCCTCTAACCCCTATGGCTACACCTTC. It encodes CASSLGGTGPSNPYGYTF.